Below are 2 T cell receptor beta chains sequenced from a single sample in a study of blood T cell repertoires in COVID-19. Profiling relied on immunoSEQ multiplex PCR, and the TCRdb table lists in-frame clones only, not all of them. The sample carries a few hundred thousand clones, about 85% recorded once. Sequenced: peripheral blood. The source of these receptors is a woman aged 18-29 years with acute or convalescent COVID-19.

The genes are TRBV28 and TRBJ1-1, with D perhaps matching TRBD1 (6 bases). Trimming took 9 bases from V and 1 from J, leaving 12 bases between them. This CDR3 is built from 13 residues. Germline CDR1 and CDR2: MDHEN and SYDVKM. The CDR3 nucleotides read TGTGCCAGTAAGGGACACTCGAACACTGAAGCTTTCTTT. It is translated as CASKGHSNTEAFF.

The J gene is TRBJ2-3, the V gene TRBV6-1; TRBD2 aligns across 11 bases. The germline V gene has CDR1 MNHNS and CDR2 SASEGT. The CDR3 totals 16 residues. V was clipped by 8 bases and J by 2 bases; unmatched bases: 9. The CDR3: CASGEVAGGTTDTQYF. The CDR3 bases are TGTGCCAGCGGCGAAGTAGCGGGGGGGACCACAGATACGCAGTATTTT.